The clone carrying this TCR beta chain came up a few times. What it binds is not known. The investigators amplified TCR beta CDR3 regions from RNA transcripts. HTBI primers were used for first-round RT-PCR of the TCR CDR3. Via MiXCR, TCRdb re-called the multiplex PCR reads, giving one row per CDR3 protein. Of hundreds of thousands of distinct CDR3 sequences listed, 20% to 25% were seen once; the top ten hold roughly a third. The data derive from a study of T cells in Graves' hyperthyroidism and ophthalmopathy. Whole-study results and caveats: A model of 13 V-J features distinguished ophthalmopathy from stable hyperthyroidism.

From germline, CDR1 is MDHEN and CDR2 SYDVKM. This CDR3 contains 16 residues. V shed 10 bases and J 3 bases; nucleotides not matched to a gene: 12. The J gene is TRBJ1-6, the V gene TRBV28, with 7 bases aligning to TRBD1. The receptor comes from a man younger than 40 with Graves' ophthalmopathy. Specimen: blood. The CDR3 here is CATQGGLWVYNSPLHF. Here the CDR3 DNA reads TGTGCCACCCAGGGGGGGTTATGGGTCTATAATTCACCCCTCCACTTT.